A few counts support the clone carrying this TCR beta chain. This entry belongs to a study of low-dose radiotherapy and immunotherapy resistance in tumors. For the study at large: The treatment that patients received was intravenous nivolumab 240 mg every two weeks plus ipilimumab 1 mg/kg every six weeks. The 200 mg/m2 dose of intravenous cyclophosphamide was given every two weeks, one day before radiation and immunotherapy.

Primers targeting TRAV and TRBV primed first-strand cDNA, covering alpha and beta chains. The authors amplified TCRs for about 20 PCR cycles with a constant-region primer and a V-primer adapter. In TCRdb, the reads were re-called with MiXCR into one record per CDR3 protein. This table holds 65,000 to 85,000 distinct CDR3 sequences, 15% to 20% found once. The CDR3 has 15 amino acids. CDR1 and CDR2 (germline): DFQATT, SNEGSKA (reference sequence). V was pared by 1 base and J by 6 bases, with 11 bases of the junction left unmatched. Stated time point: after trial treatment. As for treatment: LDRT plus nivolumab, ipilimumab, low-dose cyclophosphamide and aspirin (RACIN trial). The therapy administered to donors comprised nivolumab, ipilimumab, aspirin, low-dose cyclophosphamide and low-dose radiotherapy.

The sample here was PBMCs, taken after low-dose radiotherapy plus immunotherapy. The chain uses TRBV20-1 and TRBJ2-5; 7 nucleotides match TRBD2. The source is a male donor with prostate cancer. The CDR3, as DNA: TGCAGTGCTAGAGCCCCAACGCAGGGAGGGCAGACCCAGTACTTC. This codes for CSARAPTQGGQTQYF.